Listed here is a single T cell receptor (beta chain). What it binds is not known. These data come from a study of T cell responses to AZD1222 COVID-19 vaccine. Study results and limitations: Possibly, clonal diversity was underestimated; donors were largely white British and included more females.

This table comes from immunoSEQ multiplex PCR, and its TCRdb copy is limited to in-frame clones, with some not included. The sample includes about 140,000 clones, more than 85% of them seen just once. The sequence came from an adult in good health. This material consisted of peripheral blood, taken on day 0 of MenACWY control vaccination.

The CDR3 DNA reads as TGTGCCTGGCGTGGAACTTACTCTGGGGCCAACGTCCTGACTTTC. Its protein is CAWRGTYSGANVLTF. V usage is TRBV30 and J usage is TRBJ2-6; D gene uncertain. CDR3 size: 15 residues. The ends were cut back, 5 bases at V and 0 bases at J, with 11 bases in the middle. The germline gives CDR1 GTSNPN, CDR2 SVGIG (reference sequence).